The following is a T cell receptor beta chain sequence with its context. The CDR3 has 15 amino acids. The germline gives CDR1 SGHKS, CDR2 YYEKEE (reference sequence). The V and J ends lost 5 bases and 3 bases respectively, with 18 bases between them. This entry comes from a study of blood T cell repertoires in COVID-19. Study information: Material from acute and convalescent COVID-19 was sourced from the United States, Italy and Spain. PBMCs, B-cell-depleted T cells, or T cells provided the cDNA or gDNA that made up the material.

Per the study methods: The assay estimated nucleated cells by amplifying reference gene primers. Method: immunoSEQ multiplex PCR; TCRdb's copy keeps in-frame clones and lacks some. The DNA gave D and trimming, while V, J and clone size come from that table. The sample consists of 220,000 or so clones, around three quarters of them appearing once. The clonotype comes from a woman between 70 and 85 years old with acute or convalescent COVID-19. The rearrangement joins TRBV5-5 to TRBJ2-7; D call uncertain. Sequenced input: peripheral blood. The CDR3 reads CASSLSGDSDYEQYF. DNA of the CDR3: TGTGCCAGCAGTCTTTCCGGAGACTCAGACTACGAGCAGTACTTC.